A selection of T cell receptor beta chains follows, all from one sample in a study of radiation and T cells in renal cell carcinoma. Profiling relied on immunoSEQ multiplex PCR, and the TCRdb table lists in-frame clones only, not all of them. The table includes 140,000 or so clones, approximately 86% detected once. The input for sequencing was blood, taken from a patient whose treatment included radiotherapy and nephrectomy. Receptors were obtained from a woman aged 50 to 65 with renal cell carcinoma. CDR3s include the opening cysteine and the closing phenylalanine or tryptophan. A D gene is named only where the DNA matches it firmly. Size is omitted from some rows. Given values are once, few, many or a class for expanded clones.

D: .; size: .; V: TRBV6-1; J: TRBJ2-7; CDR3: CASSDRGEASHEQYF; DNA: TGTGCCAGCAGTGATAGGGGGGAGGCCTCCCACGAGCAGTACTTC
D: TRBD2; size: once; V: TRBV7-9; J: TRBJ2-1; CDR3: CASSPGTSGSSEQFF; DNA: TGTGCCAGCAGCCCGGGGACTAGCGGGAGTAGTGAGCAGTTCTTC
D: .; size: once; V: TRBV27; J: TRBJ2-2; CDR3: CASQGRNTGELFF; DNA: TGTGCCAGCCAGGGGCGGAACACCGGGGAGCTGTTTTTT
D: .; size: .; V: TRBV7-2; J: TRBJ1-2; CDR3: CASSLGGFYGYTF; DNA: TGTGCCAGCAGCTTAGGAGGTTTTTATGGCTACACCTTC
D: .; size: .; V: TRBV9; J: TRBJ2-3; CDR3: CASSVDSGTTQYF; DNA: TGTGCCAGCAGCGTAGATTCCGGGACTACGCAGTATTTT
D: TRBD1; size: .; V: TRBV19; J: TRBJ2-1; CDR3: CASSIGTEKQFF; DNA: TGTGCCAGTAGTATTGGGACAGAAAAGCAGTTCTTC
D: .; size: .; V: TRBV27; J: TRBJ2-1; CDR3: CASSPPGRGIRYNEQFF; DNA: TGTGCCAGCAGTCCCCCCGGTAGGGGGATAAGGTACAATGAGCAGTTCTTC
D: .; size: .; V: TRBV7-2; J: TRBJ1-3; CDR3: CASSLDPGNTIYF; DNA: TGTGCCAGCAGCCTTGACCCTGGAAACACCATATATTTT
D: .; size: .; V: TRBV7-2; J: TRBJ2-2; CDR3: CASSFGLTHLTGELFF; DNA: TGTGCCAGCAGCTTCGGACTAACCCACCTCACCGGGGAGCTGTTTTTT
D: .; size: .; V: TRBV30; J: TRBJ2-7; CDR3: CAWSPGAYYEQYF; DNA: TGTGCCTGGAGTCCCGGGGCTTACTACGAGCAGTACTTC
D: .; size: .; V: TRBV28; J: TRBJ2-1; CDR3: CASSFGGNNEQFF; DNA: TGTGCCAGCAGTTTTGGGGGAAACAATGAGCAGTTCTTC
D: .; size: .; V: TRBV10-2; J: TRBJ1-2; CDR3: CASGDMGGYTF; DNA: TGCGCCAGCGGGGACATGGGGGGCTACACCTTC
D: TRBD1; size: .; V: TRBV7-9; J: TRBJ2-1; CDR3: CASSSGQGSSYNEQFF; DNA: TGTGCCAGCAGCTCCGGACAGGGAAGCTCCTACAATGAGCAGTTCTTC
D: .; size: .; V: TRBV5-1; J: TRBJ2-7; CDR3: CASSWLRVDSEGSYF; DNA: TGCGCCAGCAGCTGGCTACGGGTGGACTCCGAAGGGAGTTACTTC
D: .; size: .; V: TRBV7-3; J: TRBJ2-5; CDR3: CASSLTFEDPAQYF; DNA: TGTGCCAGCAGCTTAACGTTCGAAGATCCGGCCCAGTACTTC
D: .; size: .; V: TRBV19; J: TRBJ1-3; CDR3: CASERGRSGNTIYF; DNA: TGTGCCAGTGAAAGGGGTCGCTCTGGAAACACCATATATTTT
D: .; size: .; V: TRBV6-5; J: TRBJ1-6; CDR3: CASSYSLSSYNSPLHF; DNA: TGTGCCAGCAGTTACTCGCTGAGCTCCTATAATTCACCCCTCCACTTT
D: TRBD1; size: .; V: TRBV6-6; J: TRBJ1-6; CDR3: CASRNPGQNSPLHF; DNA: TGTGCCAGCAGAAATCCGGGACAGAATTCACCCCTCCACTTT
D: TRBD1; size: .; V: TRBV18; J: TRBJ1-1; CDR3: CASSPQGALSGGTEAFF; DNA: TGTGCCAGCTCACCGCAGGGGGCTTTATCCGGGGGAACTGAAGCTTTCTTT
D: .; size: few; V: TRBV6-1; J: TRBJ1-2; CDR3: CASNKGSTDYGYTF; DNA: TGTGCCAGCAATAAAGGCAGCACCGATTATGGCTACACCTTC
D: .; size: .; V: TRBV5-4; J: TRBJ2-1; CDR3: CASSLGSASGIYNEQFF; DNA: TGTGCCAGCAGCTTGGGTTCAGCGTCGGGTATATACAATGAGCAGTTCTTC
D: TRBD2; size: once; V: TRBV11-3; J: TRBJ2-3; CDR3: CASSFPGGGLTDTQYF; DNA: TGTGCCAGCAGCTTCCCGGGCGGGGGACTCACAGATACGCAGTATTTT
D: .; size: .; V: TRBV4-1; J: TRBJ2-2; CDR3: CASSQSRQGGGELFF; DNA: TGCGCCAGCAGCCAATCGAGGCAGGGTGGCGGGGAGCTGTTTTTT
D: TRBD1; size: .; V: TRBV19; J: TRBJ2-7; CDR3: CASRYAGTEAYEQYF; DNA: TGTGCCAGTAGGTACGCCGGGACAGAAGCCTACGAGCAGTACTTC
D: TRBD2; size: once; V: TRBV18; J: TRBJ2-7; CDR3: CASSRQTVGLAGANYEQYF; DNA: TGTGCCAGCTCACGACAGACGGTGGGACTAGCGGGAGCAAACTACGAGCAGTACTTC
D: .; size: .; V: TRBV7-2; J: TRBJ1-1; CDR3: CASSLGGSKLNTEAFF; DNA: TGTGCCAGCAGCTTGGGGGGCTCAAAACTGAACACTGAAGCTTTCTTT
D: .; size: .; V: TRBV9; J: TRBJ2-5; CDR3: CASSVAARPTQETQYF; DNA: TGTGCCAGCAGCGTAGCTGCGAGGCCTACCCAAGAGACCCAGTACTTC
D: TRBD2; size: .; V: TRBV27; J: TRBJ2-5; CDR3: CASSSGGGEQETQYF; DNA: TGTGCCAGCAGTTCTGGCGGGGGGGAGCAAGAGACCCAGTACTTC
D: .; size: many; V: TRBV2; J: TRBJ2-7; CDR3: CASSERSGGSYEQYF; DNA: TGTGCCAGCAGTGAACGGAGCGGAGGCTCCTACGAGCAGTACTTC
D: .; size: .; V: TRBV28; J: TRBJ2-7; CDR3: CASRKTAINEQYF; DNA: TGTGCCAGCAGAAAGACAGCGATTAACGAGCAGTACTTC
D: .; size: .; V: TRBV28; J: TRBJ1-2; CDR3: CASSFPRASYTF; DNA: TGTGCCAGCAGTTTTCCCAGGGCGAGCTACACCTTC
D: .; size: .; V: TRBV6-6; J: TRBJ1-4; CDR3: CASAGQTNEKLFF; DNA: TGTGCCAGCGCCGGACAGACTAATGAAAAACTGTTTTTT
D: .; size: .; V: TRBV7-2; J: TRBJ2-5; CDR3: CASSLGVTPGETQYF; DNA: TGTGCCAGCAGCTTAGGCGTGACCCCGGGGGAGACCCAGTACTTC
D: .; size: .; V: TRBV10-3; J: TRBJ1-4; CDR3: CAISDPNIGTTNEKLFF; DNA: TGTGCCATCAGTGACCCAAACATCGGGACAACTAATGAAAAACTGTTTTTT
D: TRBD1; size: .; V: TRBV5-6; J: TRBJ2-7; CDR3: CASSYDRAISYEQYF; DNA: TGTGCCAGCAGCTACGACAGGGCCATCTCCTACGAGCAGTACTTC
D: .; size: .; V: TRBV4-3; J: TRBJ2-2; CDR3: CASSQEGRTGELFF; DNA: TGCGCCAGCAGCCAAGAGGGGAGAACCGGGGAGCTGTTTTTT
D: TRBD1; size: many; V: TRBV19; J: TRBJ1-1; CDR3: CASKADRGSTEAFF; DNA: TGTGCCAGCAAAGCCGACAGGGGTTCGACTGAAGCTTTCTTT
D: .; size: .; V: TRBV6-6; J: TRBJ2-5; CDR3: CASSDSGVQETQYF; DNA: TGTGCCAGCAGTGACTCGGGGGTCCAAGAGACCCAGTACTTC
D: .; size: .; V: TRBV6-1; J: TRBJ2-1; CDR3: CASSEAEQFF; DNA: TGTGCCAGCAGTGAAGCCGAGCAGTTCTTC
D: .; size: .; V: TRBV6-5; J: TRBJ1-1; CDR3: CASSYSGGNTEAFF; DNA: TGTGCCAGCAGTTACTCGGGGGGAAACACTGAAGCTTTCTTT
D: .; size: .; V: TRBV7-2; J: TRBJ1-3; CDR3: CASSSGGGRSSGNTIYF; DNA: TGTGCCAGCAGCTCTGGGGGGGGTCGCAGCTCTGGAAACACCATATATTTT
D: .; size: .; V: TRBV7-9; J: TRBJ2-7; CDR3: CASSLGQVTYF; DNA: TGTGCCAGCAGCTTAGGACAGGTAACGTACTTC
D: TRBD1; size: .; V: TRBV28; J: TRBJ1-1; CDR3: CASSSVAGGYTEAFF; DNA: TGTGCCAGCAGTTCCGTGGCAGGGGGTTACACTGAAGCTTTCTTT
D: .; size: .; V: TRBV6-1; J: TRBJ1-1; CDR3: CASSTRTNAEAFF; DNA: TGTGCCAGCAGTACTCGGACGAACGCTGAAGCTTTCTTT
D: TRBD1; size: .; V: TRBV27; J: TRBJ2-1; CDR3: CASSVQGVFYNEQFF; DNA: TGTGCCAGCAGTGTCCAGGGGGTTTTCTACAATGAGCAGTTCTTC